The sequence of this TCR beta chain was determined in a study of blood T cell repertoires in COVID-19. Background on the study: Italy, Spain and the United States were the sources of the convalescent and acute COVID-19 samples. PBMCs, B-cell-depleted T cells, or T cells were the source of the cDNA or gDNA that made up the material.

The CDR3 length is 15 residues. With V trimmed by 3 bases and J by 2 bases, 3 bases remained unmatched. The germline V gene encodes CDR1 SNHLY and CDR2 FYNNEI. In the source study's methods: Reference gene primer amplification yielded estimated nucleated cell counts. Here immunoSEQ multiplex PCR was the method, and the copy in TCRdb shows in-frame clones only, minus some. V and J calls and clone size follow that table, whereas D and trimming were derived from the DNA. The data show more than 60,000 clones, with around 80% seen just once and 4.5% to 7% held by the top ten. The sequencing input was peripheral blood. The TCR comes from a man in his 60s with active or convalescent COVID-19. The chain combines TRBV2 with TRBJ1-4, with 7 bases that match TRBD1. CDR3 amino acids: CASSDPRGTNEKLFF. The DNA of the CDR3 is TGTGCCAGCAGTGATCCCAGGGGGACTAATGAAAAACTGTTTTTT.